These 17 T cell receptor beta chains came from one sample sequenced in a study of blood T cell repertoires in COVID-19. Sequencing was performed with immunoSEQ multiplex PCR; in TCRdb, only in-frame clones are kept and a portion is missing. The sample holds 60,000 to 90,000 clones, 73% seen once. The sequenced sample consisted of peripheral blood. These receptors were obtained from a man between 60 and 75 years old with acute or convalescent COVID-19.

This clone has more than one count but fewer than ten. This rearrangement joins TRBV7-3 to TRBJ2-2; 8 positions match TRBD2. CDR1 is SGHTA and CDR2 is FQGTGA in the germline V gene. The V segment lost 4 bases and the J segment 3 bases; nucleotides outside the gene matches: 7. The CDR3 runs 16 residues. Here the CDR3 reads CASSSGSGEHTGELFF. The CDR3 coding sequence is TGTGCCAGCAGCTCCGGTAGCGGGGAGCACACCGGGGAGCTGTTTTTT.

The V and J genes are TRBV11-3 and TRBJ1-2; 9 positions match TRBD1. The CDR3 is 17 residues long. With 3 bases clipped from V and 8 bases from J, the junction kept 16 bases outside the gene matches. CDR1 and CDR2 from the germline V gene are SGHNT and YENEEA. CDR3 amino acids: CASSFPPINRGQVGYTF. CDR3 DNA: TGTGCCAGCAGCTTTCCTCCGATAAACAGGGGGCAGGTCGGCTACACCTTC. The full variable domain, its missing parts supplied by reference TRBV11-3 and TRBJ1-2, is EAGVVQSPRYKIIEKKQPVAFWCNPISGHNTLYWYLQNLGQGPELLIRYENEEAVDDSQLPKDRFSAERLKGVDSTLKIQPAELGDSAVYLCASSFPPINRGQVGYTFGSGTRLTVV.

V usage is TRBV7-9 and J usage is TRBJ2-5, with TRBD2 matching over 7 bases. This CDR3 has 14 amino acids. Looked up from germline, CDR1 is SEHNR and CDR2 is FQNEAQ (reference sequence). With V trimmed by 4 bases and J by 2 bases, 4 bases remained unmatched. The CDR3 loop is CASSSRTSQETQYF. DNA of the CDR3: TGTGCCAGCAGCTCCCGGACTAGTCAAGAGACCCAGTACTTC.

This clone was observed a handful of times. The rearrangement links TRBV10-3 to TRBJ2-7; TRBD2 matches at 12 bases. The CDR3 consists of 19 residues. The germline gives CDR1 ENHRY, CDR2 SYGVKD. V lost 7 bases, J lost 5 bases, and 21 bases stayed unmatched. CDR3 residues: CAITWTQASGRARQDEQYF. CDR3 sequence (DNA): TGTGCCATCACCTGGACCCAGGCTAGCGGGAGGGCCAGGCAGGACGAGCAGTACTTC.

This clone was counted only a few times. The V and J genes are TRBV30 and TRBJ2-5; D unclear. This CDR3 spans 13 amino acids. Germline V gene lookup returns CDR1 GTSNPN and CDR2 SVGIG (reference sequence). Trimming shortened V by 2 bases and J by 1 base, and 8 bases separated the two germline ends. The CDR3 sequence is CAWSHNLQETQYF. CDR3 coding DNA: TGTGCCTGGAGTCACAACCTCCAAGAGACCCAGTACTTC.

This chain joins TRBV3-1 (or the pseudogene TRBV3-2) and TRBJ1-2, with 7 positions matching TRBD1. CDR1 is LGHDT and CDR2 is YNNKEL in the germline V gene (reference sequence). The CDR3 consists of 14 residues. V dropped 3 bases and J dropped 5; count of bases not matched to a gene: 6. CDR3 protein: CASSQKGARYGYTF. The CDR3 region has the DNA TGTGCCAGCAGCCAGAAGGGGGCGAGGTATGGCTACACCTTC.

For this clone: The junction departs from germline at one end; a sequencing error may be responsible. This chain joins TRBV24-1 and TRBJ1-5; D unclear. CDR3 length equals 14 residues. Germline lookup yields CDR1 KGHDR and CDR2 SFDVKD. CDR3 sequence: CATSDRWANKPQHF. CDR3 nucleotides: TGTGCCACCAGTGATCGCTGGGCCAATAAGCCCCAGCATTTT.

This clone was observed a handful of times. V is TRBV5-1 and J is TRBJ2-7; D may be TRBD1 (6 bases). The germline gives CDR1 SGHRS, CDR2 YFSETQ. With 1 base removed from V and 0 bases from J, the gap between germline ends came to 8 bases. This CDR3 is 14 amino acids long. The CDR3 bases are TGCGCCAGCAGCTTGACAGGGAACTCCTACGAGCAGTACGTC. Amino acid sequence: CASSLTGNSYEQYV.

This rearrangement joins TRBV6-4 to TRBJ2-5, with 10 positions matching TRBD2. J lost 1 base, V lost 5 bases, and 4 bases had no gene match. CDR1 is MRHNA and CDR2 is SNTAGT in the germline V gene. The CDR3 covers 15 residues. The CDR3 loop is CASSTTSGAQETQYF. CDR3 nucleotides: TGTGCCAGCAGTACTACTAGCGGGGCCCAAGAGACCCAGTACTTC.

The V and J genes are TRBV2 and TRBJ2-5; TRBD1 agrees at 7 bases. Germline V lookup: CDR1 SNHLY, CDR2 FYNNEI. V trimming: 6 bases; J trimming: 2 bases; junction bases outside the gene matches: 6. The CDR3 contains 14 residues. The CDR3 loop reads CASRAGTAQETQYF. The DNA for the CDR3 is TGTGCCAGCAGAGCAGGGACAGCACAAGAGACCCAGTACTTC.

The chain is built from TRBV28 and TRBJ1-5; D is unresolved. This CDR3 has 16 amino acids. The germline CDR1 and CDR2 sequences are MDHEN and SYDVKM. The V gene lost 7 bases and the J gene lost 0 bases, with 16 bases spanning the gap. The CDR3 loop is CASTPPTHDSNQPQHF. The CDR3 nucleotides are TGTGCCAGCACCCCCCCGACTCACGATAGCAATCAGCCCCAGCATTTT.

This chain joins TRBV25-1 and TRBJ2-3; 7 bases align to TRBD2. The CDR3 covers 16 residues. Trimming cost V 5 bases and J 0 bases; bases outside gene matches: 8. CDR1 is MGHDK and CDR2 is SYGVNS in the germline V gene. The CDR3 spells CASSRLADYSTDTQYF. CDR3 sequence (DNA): TGTGCCAGCAGTCGACTAGCAGATTATAGCACAGATACGCAGTATTTT.

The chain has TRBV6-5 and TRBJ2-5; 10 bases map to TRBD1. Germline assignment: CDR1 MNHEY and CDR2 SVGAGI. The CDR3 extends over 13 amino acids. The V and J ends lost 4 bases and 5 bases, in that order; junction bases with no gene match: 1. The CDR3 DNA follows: TGTGCCAGCAGTTGGGACAGGGGTGAGACCCAGTACTTC. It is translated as CASSWDRGETQYF.

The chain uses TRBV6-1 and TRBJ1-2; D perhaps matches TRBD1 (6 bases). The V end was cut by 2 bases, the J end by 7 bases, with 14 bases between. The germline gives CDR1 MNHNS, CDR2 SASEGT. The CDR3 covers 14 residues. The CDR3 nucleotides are TGTGCCAGCAGTGAAATGTGGGACATCAGTGGCTACACCTTC. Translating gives CASSEMWDISGYTF.

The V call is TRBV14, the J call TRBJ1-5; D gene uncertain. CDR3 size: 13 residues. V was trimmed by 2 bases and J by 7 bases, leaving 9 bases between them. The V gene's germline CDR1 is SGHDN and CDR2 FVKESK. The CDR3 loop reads CASSQWARQPQHF. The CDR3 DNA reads TGTGCCAGCAGCCAATGGGCTCGCCAGCCCCAGCATTTT.

The CDR3 sequence is CATSDPRSGTQKPETQYF. In DNA, the CDR3 is TGTGCCACCAGTGACCCCCGGTCCGGGACACAAAAACCGGAGACCCAGTACTTC. The chain employs TRBV24-1 and TRBJ2-5; possible D gene TRBD1, 6 bases. CDR1 and CDR2 (germline): KGHDR, SFDVKD. V lost 4 bases and J lost 5, with 25 bases in between. CDR3 length: 18 residues.

CDR3 protein: CASTWTSEANEQFF. CDR3 bases: TGTGCCAGTACCTGGACTAGCGAGGCCAATGAGCAGTTCTTC. The chain is built from TRBV19 and TRBJ2-1; 9 nucleotides agree with TRBD2. The CDR3 contains 14 residues. V lost 7 bases and J lost 6; bases outside the gene matches: 7. Germline V gene data show CDR1 as LNHDA and CDR2 as SQIVND (reference sequence). Full variable domain (outside the CDR3, taken from reference TRBV19 and TRBJ2-1): DGGITQSPKYLFRKEGQNVTLSCEQNLNHDAMYWYRQDPGQGLRLIYYSQIVNDFQKGDIAEGYSVSREKKESFPLTVTSAQKNPTAFYLCASTWTSEANEQFFGPGTRLTVL.